This passage covers 17 T cell receptor beta chains from one sample sequenced in a study of identical twins. Each CDR3 protein gets one entry after TCRdb re-called the 5' RACE reads with MiXCR. The table has nearly 650,000 distinct CDR3 sequences, under 8.5% seen once; the top ten hold 1.6%. This sample was shared with a second study, whose subject was yellow fever vaccine responses in identical twins.

The sample consisted of PBMCs. The receptors stem from a woman between 18 and 30 years old in good health.

This clonotype occurred a few times. The chain combines TRBV29-1 with TRBJ1-4; 7 bases line up with TRBD1. The CDR3 consists of 13 residues. In germline, CDR1 is SQVTM, CDR2 ANQGSEA. The ends lost 7 bases at V and 5 bases at J; junction bases unmatched: 7. This chain's CDR3 is CSARTGKNEKLFF. CDR3 nucleotides: TGCAGCGCGAGGACAGGAAAGAATGAAAAACTGTTTTTT.

This clonotype came up a few times. The chain joins TRBV6-1 to TRBJ2-1; 8 nucleotides match TRBD2. The germline CDR1 and CDR2 sequences are MNHNS and SASEGT. The V and J ends lost 5 bases and 7 bases, in that order; junction bases with no gene match: 22. The CDR3 extends over 19 amino acids. CDR3 sequence: CASSTTPLLLAGGGNEQFF. CDR3 bases: TGTGCCAGCAGTACCACACCCCTTCTTCTAGCGGGTGGGGGGAATGAGCAGTTCTTC.

This clonotype occurred many times. This chain joins TRBV18 and TRBJ2-7, with a tentative D call TRBD1 (6 bases). CDR1 is KGHSH and CDR2 is LQKENI in the germline V gene. V dropped 6 bases and J dropped 1 base, with 10 bases sitting between them. The CDR3 consists of 13 residues. The CDR3 region has the DNA TGTGCCAGCTCGAAGGGACATTCCTACGAGCAGTACGTC. Translation: CASSKGHSYEQYV.

The V call is TRBV20-1, the J call TRBJ2-1; D is uncertain. The CDR3 is made up of 14 amino acids. In germline, CDR1 is DFQATT, CDR2 SNEGSKA (reference sequence). Deletions cut 5 bases from V and 3 bases from J, with 14 bases between. The CDR3 region is CSAPQPRGYNEQFF. CDR3 nucleotides: TGCAGTGCTCCCCAACCAAGAGGCTACAATGAGCAGTTCTTC.

This clonotype was detected only a few times. The V and J genes are TRBV29-1 and TRBJ2-2, with TRBD2 identical over 9 bases. V lost 7 bases and J lost 4; bases outside the gene matches: 4. This CDR3 is 13 amino acids long. CDR1 and CDR2 from the germline V gene are SQVTM and ANQGSEA. The CDR3 protein is CSASGISTGELFF. The CDR3 coding sequence is TGCAGCGCTAGCGGGATTAGCACCGGGGAGCTGTTTTTT.

This clonotype has only a few counts. V and J are TRBV20-1 and TRBJ2-1; D is possibly TRBD1 (6 bases). Trimming left V 4 bases short and J 7 bases short, with 14 bases between. The CDR3 totals 13 residues. Germline CDR1 reads DFQATT; CDR2 reads SNEGSKA (reference sequence). The CDR3 region is CSAKITRGNEQFF. In DNA form, the CDR3 reads TGCAGTGCTAAAATTACTAGGGGGAATGAGCAGTTCTTC.

This clonotype turned up a few times. V gene TRBV4-2 combines with J gene TRBJ2-7; D is tentatively TRBD1 or TRBD2 (5 bases each). V was trimmed by 0 bases and J by 5 bases, leaving 14 bases between them. Germline V gene sequence: CDR1 LGHNA, CDR2 YNFKEQ. The CDR3 is 15 residues long. CDR3 sequence: CASSQDFPWDHEQYV. The CDR3 DNA is TGTGCCAGCAGCCAAGATTTCCCTTGGGACCACGAGCAGTACGTC.

The V gene is TRBV15, the J gene TRBJ1-3; D gene uncertain. Germline V gene sequence: CDR1 LNHNV, CDR2 YYDKDF (reference sequence). The CDR3 spans 12 residues. V lost 1 base to trimming and J lost 7 bases, with 5 bases between them. DNA of the CDR3: TGTGCCACCAGCAGAGTCCCGAACACCATATATTTT. Residues: CATSRVPNTIYF.

This clonotype was detected many times. The chain couples TRBV7-9 to TRBJ1-1, with TRBD1 matching 7 bases. Looked up from germline, CDR1 is SEHNR and CDR2 is FQNEAQ (reference sequence). The CDR3 is made up of 15 amino acids. V lost 5 bases and J lost 3; bases outside the gene matches: 9. The chain's CDR3 is CASSASQGFDTEAFF. The CDR3 DNA sequence: TGTGCCAGCAGCGCGTCACAGGGGTTTGACACTGAAGCTTTCTTT.

The V call is TRBV2, the J call TRBJ1-4, with 8 bases that match TRBD1. This CDR3 has 11 amino acids. Trimming took 10 bases from V and 8 from J; bases not matched to a gene: 3. Germline assignment: CDR1 SNHLY and CDR2 FYNNEI. The CDR3 protein is CANRGNEKLFF. CDR3 DNA: TGTGCCAACAGGGGGAACGAAAAACTGTTTTTT.

The table lists this clonotype with many counts. The chain combines TRBV10-3 with TRBJ1-1; 7 nucleotides match TRBD1. CDR3 size: 14 residues. The V gene's germline CDR1 is ENHRY and CDR2 SYGVKD. Losses at the gene ends were 6 bases for V and 3 bases for J; bases not matched to a gene: 7. Here the CDR3 reads CAIRQGTRDTEAFF. CDR3 nucleotide sequence: TGTGCCATCAGACAGGGGACGAGGGACACTGAAGCTTTCTTT.

This clonotype came up many times. The chain is built from TRBV27 and TRBJ2-5; TRBD2 is a possible D gene (6 bases). Germline-derived CDR1 and CDR2 are MNHEY and SMNVEV (reference sequence). The CDR3 has 16 residues. Trimming shortened V by 0 bases and J by 5 bases, and 16 bases separated the two germline ends. CDR3: CASSLSNQGGVETQYF. CDR3 nucleotide sequence: TGTGCCAGCAGTTTATCGAACCAGGGAGGTGTGGAGACCCAGTACTTC.

To note about this clonotype: This may be a read error: a much more frequent sequence differs by one nucleotide. The V gene is TRBV20-1, the J gene TRBJ2-1; TRBD2 matches at 11 bases. The germline CDR1 and CDR2 sequences are DFQATT and SNEGSKA (reference sequence). V gave up 7 bases and J gave up 3 bases; unmatched junction bases: 5. This CDR3 has 14 residues. The CDR3 region is CSGILAGGYNEQFF. The CDR3 nucleotides read TGCAGTGGCATCCTAGCGGGGGGCTACAATGAGCAGTTCTTC.

The table lists this clonotype with many counts. The V gene is TRBV5-6, the J gene TRBJ2-5; D uncertain. The CDR3 extends over 13 amino acids. Germline CDR1 is SGHDT and CDR2 is YYEEEE. Trimming took 6 bases from V and 7 from J, leaving 16 bases between them. This chain's CDR3 is CASTIAEAWTQYF. As DNA, the CDR3 is TGTGCCAGCACCATAGCTGAAGCGTGGACCCAGTACTTC.

Many counts were recorded for this clonotype. The chain combines TRBV20-1 with TRBJ2-7, with D perhaps matching TRBD1 (5 bases). The CDR3 loop spans 13 amino acids. V was cut by 3 bases and J by 3 bases, with 12 bases left in between. Germline V gene sequence: CDR1 DFQATT, CDR2 SNEGSKA (reference sequence). The CDR3 DNA is TGCAGTGCTAGTAGGGGCCTTAACTACGAGCAGTACGTC. Translation: CSASRGLNYEQYV.

This clonotype was counted between two and nine times. The chain couples TRBV29-1 to TRBJ2-7; 12 bases agree with TRBD2. The CDR3 spans 15 residues. After removal of 5 bases from V and 4 bases from J, the junction contained 9 bases not matched to a gene. The V gene's germline CDR1 is SQVTM and CDR2 ANQGSEA. The CDR3 coding sequence is TGCAGCGTTACGACCTCCGGGACTAGCGGGTACGAGCAGTACTTC. Amino acids: CSVTTSGTSGYEQYF.

The chain employs TRBV5-6 and TRBJ2-7; D unresolved. Germline lookup yields CDR1 SGHDT and CDR2 YYEEEE. The CDR3 has 12 amino acids. V was cut by 4 bases and J by 7 bases, with 12 bases left in between. The CDR3 sequence is CASSPGLDEQYF. The DNA of the CDR3 is TGTGCCAGCAGCCCCGGGCTAGATGAGCAGTACTTC.